The sequence of this T cell receptor (beta chain) was determined in a study of blood T cells in healthy people across ages. Whole-study findings and limits: Roughly linear declines in TCR beta diversity per million T cells occurred with age.

Every sample had a minimum of 6 million PBMCs isolated. The germline gives CDR1 SNHLY, CDR2 FYNNEI. Trimming shortened V by 1 base and J by 7 bases, and 14 bases separated the two germline ends. The CDR3 has 15 amino acids. This clonotype was seen many times. Its antigen is not known. PCR was performed a second time for about 6 to 12 cycles using a sample-barcoded 5' primer and a J-beta primer mix. Every single cDNA molecule received a tag from a template-switch adaptor with 12 random nucleotides. All samples yielded 3 million or more CDR3-containing paired-end reads. TCRdb passed the 5' RACE reads through MiXCR, listing each CDR3 protein once. This sample carries around 870,000 distinct CDR3 sequences, roughly 26% of them seen once, and the ten largest clones take roughly a sixth.

The chain links TRBV2 to TRBJ2-4; D remains ambiguous. The receptor's source is a woman aged 80 or over in good health. Sequencing was performed on blood. The CDR3 nucleotides are TGTGCCAGCAGTGAAGGGGGAAGGGTTAGGAACATTCAGTACTTC. Amino acid sequence: CASSEGGRVRNIQYF.